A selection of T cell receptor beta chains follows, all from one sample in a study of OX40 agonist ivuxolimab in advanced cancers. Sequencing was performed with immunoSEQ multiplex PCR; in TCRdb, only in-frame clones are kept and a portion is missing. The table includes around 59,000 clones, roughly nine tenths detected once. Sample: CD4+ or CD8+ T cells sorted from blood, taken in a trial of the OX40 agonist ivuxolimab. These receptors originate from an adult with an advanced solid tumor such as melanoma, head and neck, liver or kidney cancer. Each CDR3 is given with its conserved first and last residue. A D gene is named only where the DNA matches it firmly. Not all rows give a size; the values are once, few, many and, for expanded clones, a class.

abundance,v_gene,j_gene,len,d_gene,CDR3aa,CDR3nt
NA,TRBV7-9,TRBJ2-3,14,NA,CASFSGGLTDTQYF,TGTGCCAGTTTTTCCGGCGGGCTCACAGATACGCAGTATTTT
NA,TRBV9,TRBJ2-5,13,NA,CASSGGSEETQYF,TGTGCCAGCAGCGGCGGATCCGAAGAGACCCAGTACTTC
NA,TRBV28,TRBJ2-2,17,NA,CASSPAMVGVSTGELFF,TGTGCCAGCAGCCCCGCCATGGTGGGTGTTAGCACCGGGGAGCTGTTTTTT
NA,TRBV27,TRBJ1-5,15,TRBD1,CASSSPRGRDQPQHF,TGTGCCAGCAGTTCCCCCAGGGGGCGAGACCAGCCCCAGCATTTT
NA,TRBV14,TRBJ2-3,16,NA,CASSPHVAFATDTQYF,TGTGCCAGCAGCCCCCACGTAGCGTTTGCCACAGATACGCAGTATTTT
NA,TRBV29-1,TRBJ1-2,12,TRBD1,CSVHRGQDGYTF,TGCAGCGTCCACAGGGGGCAGGATGGCTACACCTTC
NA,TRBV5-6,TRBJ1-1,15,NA,CASSKDSSFITEAFF,TGTGCCAGCAGTAAAGACAGCTCTTTCATCACTGAAGCTTTCTTT
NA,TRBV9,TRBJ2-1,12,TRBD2,CASSGLAGEEFF,TGTGCCAGCAGCGGACTAGCGGGAGAAGAGTTCTTC
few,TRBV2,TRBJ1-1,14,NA,CASSPGRVWTEAFF,TGTGCCAGCAGCCCGGGAAGGGTTTGGACTGAAGCTTTCTTT
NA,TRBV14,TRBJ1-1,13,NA,CASSQGGNTEAFF,TGTGCCAGCAGCCAAGGGGGGAACACTGAAGCTTTCTTT
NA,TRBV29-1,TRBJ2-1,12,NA,CSVEEYYNEQFF,TGCAGCGTTGAAGAGTACTACAATGAGCAGTTCTTC
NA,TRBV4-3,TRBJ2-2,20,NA,CASSQVLPHPGAPVTGELFF,TGCGCCAGCAGCCAAGTTCTTCCCCACCCCGGGGCGCCGGTGACCGGGGAGCTGTTTTTT
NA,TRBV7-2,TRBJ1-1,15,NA,CASSLAGGGNTEAFF,TGTGCCAGCAGCTTAGCGGGAGGGGGTAACACTGAAGCTTTCTTT
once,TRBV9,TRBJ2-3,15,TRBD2,CASSAELAGEDTQYF,TGTGCCAGCAGTGCCGAGCTAGCGGGGGAAGATACGCAGTATTTT
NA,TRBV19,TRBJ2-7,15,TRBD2,CASSSLAGLTYEQYF,TGTGCCAGTAGTAGCCTAGCGGGACTCACCTACGAGCAGTACTTC
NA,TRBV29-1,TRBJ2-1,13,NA,CSVPLRGDNEQFF,TGCAGCGTCCCCCTGCGGGGAGACAATGAGCAGTTCTTC
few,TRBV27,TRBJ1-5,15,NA,CASSLGRISNQPQHF,TGTGCCAGCAGCCTGGGACGGATTAGCAATCAGCCCCAGCATTTT
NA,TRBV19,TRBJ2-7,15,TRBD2,CASSIGLAGIYEQYF,TGTGCCAGTAGTATTGGACTAGCGGGTATATACGAGCAGTACTTC
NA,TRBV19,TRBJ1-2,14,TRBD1,CASSDRGIFNGYTF,TGTGCCAGTAGTGACAGGGGAATCTTTAATGGCTACACCTTC
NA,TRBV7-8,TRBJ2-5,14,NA,CASSLRGDGETQYF,TGTGCCAGCAGCTTAAGGGGAGATGGGGAGACCCAGTACTTC
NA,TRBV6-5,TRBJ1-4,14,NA,CASSWEAGREKLFF,TGTGCCAGCAGTTGGGAAGCGGGTCGGGAAAAACTGTTTTTT
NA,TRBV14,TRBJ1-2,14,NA,CASSGRGLHYGYTF,TGTGCCAGCAGCGGACGGGGACTCCACTATGGCTACACCTTC
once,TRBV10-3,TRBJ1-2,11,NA,CAAGQMVDYTF,TGTGCCGCTGGACAGATGGTCGACTACACCTTC
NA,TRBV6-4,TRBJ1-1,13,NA,CASRGANATEAFF,TGTGCCAGCAGGGGGGCGAACGCGACTGAAGCTTTCTTT
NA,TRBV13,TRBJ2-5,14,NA,CASSPPMRGETQYF,TGTGCCAGCAGCCCCCCCATGAGGGGAGAGACCCAGTACTTC
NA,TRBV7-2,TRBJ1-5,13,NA,CASSLNSNQPQHF,TGTGCCAGCAGCTTAAATAGCAATCAGCCCCAGCATTTT
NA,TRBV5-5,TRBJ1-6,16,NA,CASSPVERAYNSPLHF,TGTGCCAGCAGCCCGGTGGAGCGGGCCTATAATTCACCCCTCCACTTT
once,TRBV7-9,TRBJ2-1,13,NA,CASSPGAHNEQFF,TGTGCCAGCAGTCCGGGGGCTCACAATGAGCAGTTCTTC
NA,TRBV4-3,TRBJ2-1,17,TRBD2,CASSQDKGLAGYNEQFF,TGCGCCAGCAGCCAAGATAAGGGACTAGCGGGATACAATGAGCAGTTCTTC